This T cell receptor (beta chain) comes out of a study of cytomegalovirus exposure and HLA in healthy donors. Primers for the PCR totalled 60 Vbeta and 13 Jbeta. Assay used: immunoSEQ multiplex PCR; TCRdb lists only in-frame clones, some missing. The sample has around 200,000 clones; roughly 85% are singletons. The study's findings and limits: Association with HLA alleles at 0.05 false discovery rate was found for 15,000 to 20,000 TCR beta sequences in a later analysis. Presence/absence analyses assumed roughly uniform sequencing depth across donors, which may not hold. For TCR beta chains, V- and J-gene trimming was later linked to a missense DCLRE1C variant. Later, an analysis found that common viral pathogens appeared to be linked with several of the most significant clusters.

As concerns this clone: Its antigen is unknown.

This clonotype was obtained from a woman under 40 in good health and CMV-seropositive. The sequenced sample consisted of PBMCs.

The CDR3: CASSAGGADSYEQYF. CDR3 coding DNA: TGTGCCAGCAGCGCTGGTGGCGCGGATTCCTACGAGCAGTACTTC. V and J are TRBV9 and TRBJ2-7, with unresolved D. The CDR3 length is 15 residues. Trimming took 3 bases from V and 1 from J, leaving 14 bases between them. The germline CDR1 and CDR2 sequences are SGDLS and YYNGEE.